The clone carrying this TCR beta chain was counted a few times. CDR1 DFQATT and CDR2 SNEGSKA come from the germline V gene (reference sequence). The CDR3 extends over 16 amino acids. The ends lost 6 bases at V and 0 bases at J; junction bases unmatched: 11. Time point indicated: pre-sensitization, week 0. Documented treatment: therapeutic diphenylcyclopropenone sensitization with weekly scalp DPC. This record comes from a study of human T cells and chemical hapten exposure. The wider study: Skin on the upper inner arm, about 2 cm by about 2 cm in size, was sensitized with 2% DPC.

In TCRdb, the RACE reads were re-called with MiXCR into one record per CDR3 protein. The profile covers roughly 80,000 distinct CDR3 sequences, with roughly 15% appearing a single time and 3.5% to 6% taken by the ten largest. The material was whole blood, obtained in connection with sensitization to the hapten diphenylcyclopropenone (DPC). The TCR comes from a woman aged 45-60 years with alopecia areata. Some clones in this sample may be carry-over from other donors' samples. The chain links TRBV20-1 to TRBJ1-2, with 9 bases matching TRBD1. The DNA of the CDR3 is TGCAGTGCGTCGGCCGGGACAGGGCTCGCTAACTATGGCTACACCTTC. It translates to CSASAGTGLANYGYTF.